Below, 17 T cell receptor beta chains from the same sample are listed, as sequenced in a study of read filtering for tumor transcriptome and immune sequencing. This library used around 400 ng RNA and molecular barcoded adaptors spanning alpha/delta and beta/gamma chains. TCRdb fed the reads into MiXCR, producing one record per CDR3 protein. The data contain tens of thousands of distinct CDR3 sequences, roughly an eighth of them seen just once; the ten biggest clones take up around 66%. Source material: a population of CD138-negative cells sorted from bone marrow. Receptor source: a donor at least 40 years old with multiple myeloma.

The table lists this clonotype with many counts. The chain couples TRBV5-1 to TRBJ2-5; D not certain. The CDR3 contains 14 residues. Trimming took off 9 bases at V and 10 bases at J, with 25 bases between the two ends. The germline CDR1 and CDR2 sequences are SGHRS and YFSETQ. Written as DNA, the CDR3 is TGCGCCACCTTCGCCGGAGCTACCCCAAAGTGCCAGTACTTC. Translation: CATFAGATPKCQYF.

This clonotype was found many times. The V gene is TRBV7-2, the J gene TRBJ2-7; 11 bases are shared with TRBD2. The CDR3 spans 15 residues. Germline values: CDR1 SGHTA, CDR2 FQGNSA. Germline trimming cut 3 bases from V and 7 bases from J; bases unmatched to any gene: 8. The CDR3 DNA reads as TGTGCCAGCAGCTTTAATAGCGGGAGGGCCGGGGAGCAGTACTTC. Amino acids: CASSFNSGRAGEQYF.

In its sample, this clonotype was seen many times. V and J are TRBV10-3 and TRBJ2-7; 9 positions match TRBD1. The CDR3 runs to 13 residues. Losses at the gene ends were 10 bases for V and 5 bases for J; bases not matched to a gene: 9. CDR1 is ENHRY and CDR2 is SYGVKD in the germline V gene. The CDR3 DNA reads TGTGCCACATCACAGGGGGCGAAGAACGAGCAGTACTTC. It is translated as CATSQGAKNEQYF.

This clonotype was picked up many times. The chain is built from TRBV7-2 and TRBJ2-2; D not resolved. CDR3 length: 14 residues. Trimming shortened V by 5 bases and J by 5 bases, and 12 bases separated the two germline ends. The germline gives CDR1 SGHTA, CDR2 FQGNSA. The CDR3 DNA reads as TGTGCCAGCAGCCCCGGCTTGGGAACCGGGGAGCTGTTTTTT. Protein sequence: CASSPGLGTGELFF.

This clonotype was counted only a few times. The chain employs TRBV15 and TRBJ2-1, with 11 bases that match TRBD2. This CDR3 comprises 15 residues. The J segment lost 10 bases and the V segment lost 3 bases, leaving 8 bases of the junction unmatched. Germline V gives CDR1 LNHNV, CDR2 YYDKDF (reference sequence). CDR3 nucleotides: TGTGCCACCAGCAGGATACTAGCGGGAGATAGGGAGCAGTTCTTC. This gives the protein CATSRILAGDREQFF. Filled out from reference TRBV15 and TRBJ2-1, the complete variable domain reads DAMVIQNPRYQVTQFGKPVTLSCSQTLNHNVMYWYQQKSSQAPKLLFHYYDKDFNNEADTPDNFQSRRPNTSFCFLDIRSPGLGDTAMYLCATSRILAGDREQFFGPGTRLTVL.

The J gene is TRBJ2-1, the V gene TRBV14; TRBD2 agrees at 11 bases. The length of the CDR3 is 15 residues. The germline gives CDR1 SGHDN, CDR2 FVKESK. The J segment lost 5 bases and the V segment lost 2 bases, leaving 2 bases of the junction unmatched. DNA of the CDR3: TGTGCCAGCAGCCAAACTAGCGGGGGAGACAATGAGCAGTTCTTC. It yields the protein CASSQTSGGDNEQFF. The variable domain in full, completed from reference TRBV14 and TRBJ2-1, reads EAGVTQFPSHSVIEKGQTVTLRCDPISGHDNLYWYRRVMGKEIKFLLHFVKESKQDESGMPNNRFLAERTGGTYSTLKVQPAELEDSGVYFCASSQTSGGDNEQFFGPGTRLTVL.

This clonotype came up many times. The chain has TRBV19 and TRBJ2-1; D ambiguous. This CDR3 region has 13 residues. V was clipped by 5 bases and J by 3 bases, with 8 bases between them. In germline, CDR1 is LNHDA, CDR2 SQIVND (reference sequence). The CDR3 region is CASSPTIYNEQFF. For the CDR3, the DNA is TGTGCCAGTAGTCCGACAATCTACAATGAGCAGTTCTTC.

At least ten counts were recorded for this clonotype. The chain has TRBV29-1 and TRBJ2-5; D is uncertain. V was cut by 4 bases and J by 4 bases, with 22 bases left in between. There are 16 residues in the CDR3. CDR1 and CDR2 (germline): SQVTM, ANQGSEA. CDR3 bases: TGCAGCGTTGTCTGGCGGTCTAGATACGGTACAGAGACCCAGTACTTC. Translation gives CSVVWRSRYGTETQYF.

This clonotype was counted ten times or more. The chain links TRBV7-2 to TRBJ2-5, with a weak D call TRBD2 (6 bases). Looked up from germline, CDR1 is SGHTA and CDR2 is FQGNSA. The CDR3 spans 18 residues. The ends were cut back, 3 bases at V and 3 bases at J, with 23 bases in the middle. The CDR3, as DNA: TGTGCCAGCAGCTTCATCCCCTCCGGGGGTAGCGGCAAAGAGACCCAGTACTTC. It codes for CASSFIPSGGSGKETQYF.

This clonotype has at least ten counts. The chain uses TRBV20-1 and TRBJ1-1, with D tentatively TRBD1 (5 bases). V lost 7 bases, J lost 1 base, and 16 bases lay in between. The CDR3 sequence is 14 residues long. Germline loops: CDR1 DFQATT, CDR2 SNEGSKA (reference sequence). The CDR3 DNA reads TGCAGTGAAGGGGCACGGGGCGCGAACACTGAAGCTTTCTTT. It specifies CSEGARGANTEAFF.

Many counts were recorded for this clonotype. The chain is built from TRBV2 and TRBJ2-1; unclear D gene. The CDR3 runs 15 residues. CDR1 and CDR2 from the germline V gene are SNHLY and FYNNEI. V was shortened by 6 bases and J by 3 bases, with 15 bases between the two germline ends. The CDR3 DNA reads as TGTGCCAGCAGCGGTGGTGCGGAGCTCTACAATGAGCAGTTCTTC. It codes for CASSGGAELYNEQFF.

This clonotype was counted ten times or more. The chain employs TRBV28 and TRBJ1-6; D ambiguous. This CDR3 has 17 residues. V was cut by 4 bases and J by 7 bases, with 20 bases left in between. CDR1 is MDHEN and CDR2 is SYDVKM in the germline V gene. The CDR3 here is CASSSPTRGLGNSPLHF. DNA for the CDR3: TGTGCCAGCAGTTCCCCGACCCGGGGTCTGGGGAATTCACCCCTCCACTTT.

In this sample, this clonotype turned up many times. As DNA, the CDR3 is TGTGCCAGTAGGAGGACGGACAGCTCCTACGAGCAGTACTTC. As protein: CASRRTDSSYEQYF. The V call is TRBV19, the J call TRBJ2-7; D is possibly TRBD1 (6 bases). CDR1 LNHDA and CDR2 SQIVND come from the germline V gene (reference sequence). The CDR3 length is 14 residues. V lost 6 bases and J lost 0, with 12 bases in between.

In this sample, this clonotype turned up many times. This clone may be a read error of a much larger clone one base away. The V call is TRBV12-3 or TRBV12-4, the J call TRBJ2-1; D might be TRBD2 (5 bases). This CDR3 has 15 residues. CDR3 residues: CASSFSADSYNGQFF. The CDR3 DNA sequence: TGTGCCAGCAGTTTCTCAGCGGACTCCTACAATGGGCAGTTCTTC.

Only a few counts were recorded for this clonotype. V usage is TRBV29-1 and J usage is TRBJ1-1; TRBD1 is a possible D gene (6 bases). The CDR3 is made up of 12 amino acids. Germline V gene lookup returns CDR1 SQVTM and CDR2 ANQGSEA. Trimming removed 4 bases from V and 3 bases from J, with 9 bases in between. The CDR3 sequence: CSVGEGDTEAFF. CDR3 coding DNA: TGCAGCGTTGGCGAGGGGGACACTGAAGCTTTCTTT.

The rearrangement uses TRBV5-6 and TRBJ2-3; unclear D gene. The length of the CDR3 is 14 residues. CDR1 SGHDT and CDR2 YYEEEE come from the germline V gene. V shed 3 bases and J shed 4 bases, with 12 bases lying between them. Written as DNA, the CDR3 is TGTGCCAGCAGCTCCGGTCGGGTTGCAGATACGCAGTATTTT. This translates into CASSSGRVADTQYF.

The sample holds many counts of this clonotype. The chain is built from TRBV4-1 and TRBJ2-7; maybe TRBD1 (5 bases). Germline assignment: CDR1 MGHRA and CDR2 YSYEKL. V lost 0 bases and J 12 bases, leaving 21 bases between the germline ends. This CDR3 has 15 residues. CDR3 residues: CASSQDLGALDGPYF. Written as DNA, the CDR3 is TGCGCCAGCAGCCAAGACTTAGGGGCCTTGGATGGCCCGTACTTC.